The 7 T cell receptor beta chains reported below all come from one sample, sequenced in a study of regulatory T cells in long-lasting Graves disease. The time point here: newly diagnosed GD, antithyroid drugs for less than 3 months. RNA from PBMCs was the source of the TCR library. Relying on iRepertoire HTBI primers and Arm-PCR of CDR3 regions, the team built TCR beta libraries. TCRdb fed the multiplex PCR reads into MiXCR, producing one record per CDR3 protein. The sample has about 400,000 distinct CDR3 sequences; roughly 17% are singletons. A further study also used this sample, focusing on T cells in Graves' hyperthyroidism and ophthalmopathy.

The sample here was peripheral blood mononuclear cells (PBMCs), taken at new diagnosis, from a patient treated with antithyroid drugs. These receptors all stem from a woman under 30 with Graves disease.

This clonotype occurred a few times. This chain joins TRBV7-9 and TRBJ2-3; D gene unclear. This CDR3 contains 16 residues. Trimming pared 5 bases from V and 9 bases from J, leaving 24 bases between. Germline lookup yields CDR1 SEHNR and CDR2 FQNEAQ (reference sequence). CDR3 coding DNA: TGTGCCAGCAGCCCCCTAGGGTTTTCTGGATTCGGGACGCAGTATTTT. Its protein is CASSPLGFSGFGTQYF.

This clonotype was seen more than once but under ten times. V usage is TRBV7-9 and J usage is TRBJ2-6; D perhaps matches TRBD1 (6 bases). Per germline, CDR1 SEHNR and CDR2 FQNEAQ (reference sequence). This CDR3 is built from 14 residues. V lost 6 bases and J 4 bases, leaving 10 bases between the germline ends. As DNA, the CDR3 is TGTGCCAGCAGGGGGGCCTCCGGGGCCAACGTCCTGACTTTC. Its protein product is CASRGASGANVLTF.

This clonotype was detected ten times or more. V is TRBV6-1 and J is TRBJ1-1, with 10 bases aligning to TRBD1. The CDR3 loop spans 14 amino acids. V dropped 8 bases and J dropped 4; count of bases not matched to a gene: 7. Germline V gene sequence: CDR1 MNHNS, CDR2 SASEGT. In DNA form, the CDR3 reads TGTGCCAGCGGGGTAGGACAGGGGGTCACTGAAGCTTTCTTT. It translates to CASGVGQGVTEAFF.

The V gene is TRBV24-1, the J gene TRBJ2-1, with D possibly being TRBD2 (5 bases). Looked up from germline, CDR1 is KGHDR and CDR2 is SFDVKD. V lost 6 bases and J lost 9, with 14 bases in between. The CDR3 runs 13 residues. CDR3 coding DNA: TGTGCCACCAGTTGGACGGCCGAGGGTGAGCAGTTCTTC. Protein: CATSWTAEGEQFF.

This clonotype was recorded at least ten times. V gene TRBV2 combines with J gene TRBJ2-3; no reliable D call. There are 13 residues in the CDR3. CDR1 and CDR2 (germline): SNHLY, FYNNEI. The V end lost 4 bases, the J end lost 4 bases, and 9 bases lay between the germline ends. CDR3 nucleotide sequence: TGTGCCAGCAGTGCAATCCCCGCAGATACGCAGTATTTT. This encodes CASSAIPADTQYF.

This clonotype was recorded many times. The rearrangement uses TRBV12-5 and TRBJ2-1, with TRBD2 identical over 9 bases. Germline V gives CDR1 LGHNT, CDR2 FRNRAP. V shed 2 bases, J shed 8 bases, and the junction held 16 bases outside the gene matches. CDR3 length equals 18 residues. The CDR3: CASGLNTPGVAGEYEQFF. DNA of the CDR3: TGTGCTAGTGGTTTGAATACCCCGGGGGTAGCGGGAGAGTATGAGCAGTTCTTC.

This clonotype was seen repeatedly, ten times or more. The CDR3 reads CASSQTGQPYGYTF. The DNA of the CDR3 is TGTGCCAGCAGCCAGACAGGGCAACCCTATGGCTACACCTTC. The rearrangement links TRBV3-1 to TRBJ1-2; 7 bases are shared with TRBD1. From germline, CDR1 is LGHDT and CDR2 YNNKEL (reference sequence). The CDR3 extends over 14 amino acids. V shed 3 bases and J 4 bases; nucleotides not matched to a gene: 5.